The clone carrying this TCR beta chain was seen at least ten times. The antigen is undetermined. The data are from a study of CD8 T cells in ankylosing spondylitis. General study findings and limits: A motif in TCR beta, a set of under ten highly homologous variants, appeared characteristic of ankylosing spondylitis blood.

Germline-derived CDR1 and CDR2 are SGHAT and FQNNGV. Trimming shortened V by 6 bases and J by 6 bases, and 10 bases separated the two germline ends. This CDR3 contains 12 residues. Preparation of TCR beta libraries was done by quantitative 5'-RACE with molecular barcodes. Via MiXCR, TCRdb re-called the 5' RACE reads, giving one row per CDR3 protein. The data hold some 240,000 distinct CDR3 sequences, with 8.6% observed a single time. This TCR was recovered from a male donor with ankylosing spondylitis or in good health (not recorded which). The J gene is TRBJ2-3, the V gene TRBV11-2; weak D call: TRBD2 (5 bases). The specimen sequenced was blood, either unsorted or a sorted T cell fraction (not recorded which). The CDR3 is CASRLWRDTQYF. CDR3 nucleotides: TGTGCCAGCAGGTTGTGGAGGGATACGCAGTATTTT. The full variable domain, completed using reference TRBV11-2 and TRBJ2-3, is EAGVAQSPRYKIIEKRQSVAFWCNPISGHATLYWYQQILGQGPKLLIQFQNNGVVDDSQLPKDRFSAERLKGVDSTLKIQPAKLEDSAVYLCASRLWRDTQYFGPGTRLTVL.